This T cell receptor beta chain was sequenced during a study of T cells after yellow fever vaccination (dated by TCRdb to about 2019). Background for the entire study: The SMART-Seq v4 Ultra Low Input RNA kit was used to prepare libraries from fractions with low cell numbers. Two healthy male donors, one aged 18 to 30 and one aged 30 to 40 years, made up the cohort. Blood was collected at multiple timepoints before and after primary and secondary immunization, and bulk PBMC replicates and cell subsets were isolated. Bulk TCR alpha and beta repertoires were sequenced longitudinally to track T-cell clones before and after primary and booster YFV17D yellow fever vaccination. The investigation overall reported the following: Because only a couple of donors were included in the study, the extent to which the findings can be generalized is limited. Most clones expanded after primary vaccination were re-detected after the booster (about 95% of CD4 and approximately 85% of CD8), suggesting broad memory maintenance. Computational filtering was required because FACS-sorted repertoires could contain abundant contaminating clonotypes from the bulk population. A small share of clonotypes occurred in both CD4 and CD8 compartments, likely arising from convergent recombination. Compared with the primary T-cell response, the secondary T-cell response was faster but weaker, reaching its peak on day 5 rather than on day 15.

Interpreted using the paper, the treatment or condition label stands for: live attenuated yellow fever vaccine strain. At every blood-draw timepoint, two biological replicates of bulk PBMCs were collected. A standard Ficoll-Paque protocol was used to isolate PBMCs from peripheral blood. RNA was extracted with TriZol from bulk PBMCs, CD4 and CD8 fractions, and dextramer-positive and dextramer-negative fractions. The germline V gene specifies SGHTA as CDR1 and FQGTGA as CDR2. Its CDR3 holds 15 amino acids, cysteine through phenylalanine. Only the CDR3 DNA stays, 45 bases, in frame from base 1. Trimming removed 5 bases from V and 0 bases from J; the gene matches leave 6 bases unexplained. The sample was run on an Illumina NovaSeq 6000. Synthesis of TCR cDNA relied on 5'RACE template switching, a step that introduced a universal primer site along with unique molecular identifiers. Priming of cDNA synthesis was performed from both the TCR alpha and TCR beta constant segments. Library amplification used two PCR steps, and the second PCR step added sample barcodes and sequencing adapters. Libraries were sequenced on Illumina HiSeq 2500 (2x100 bp) or NovaSeq (2x150 bp). As for the original processing: MIGEC was used to demultiplex reads and collapse the reads into UMI consensus sequences, and MiXCR was used for V(D)J alignment. Using edgeR on replicate PBMC samples, clonotypes were called vaccine-responding if FDR was below 0.01 and the log2 fold change was above 5 up to day 15. Bulk clonotypes were assigned CD4 or CD8 identity according to which sequenced CD4 or CD8 repertoire held them at higher abundance. The public sequencing data were trimmed at Q25 with fastp and processed into clonotypes with MiXCR by TCRdb, which kept only in-frame beta chains. Every CDR3 protein is listed once, alongside the most common genes and DNA of its rows. For this entry, the V and J calls and clone size follow TCRdb and not the study's own pipeline. Here the sample has 350,000 to 450,000 distinct CDR3 sequences; over 15% occur a single time. The top ten clonotypes cover about a sixth of the sample.

This clonotype was observed a few times. It lacks a known antigen. Base-call qualities are not available, and no considerably larger clone is one nucleotide away. Sequencing was performed on PBMCs, taken before the yellow fever booster vaccination. The sequence was obtained from a man between 18 and 35 years old who received the YFV17D yellow fever vaccine. The chain is encoded by TRBV7-3 joined to TRBJ1-1; 7 of the junction bases match TRBD1. Here is the DNA: TGTGCCAGCAGCCGAGGGGGCCTTTTGAACACTGAAGCTTTCTTT. Its protein product is CASSRGGLLNTEAFF.